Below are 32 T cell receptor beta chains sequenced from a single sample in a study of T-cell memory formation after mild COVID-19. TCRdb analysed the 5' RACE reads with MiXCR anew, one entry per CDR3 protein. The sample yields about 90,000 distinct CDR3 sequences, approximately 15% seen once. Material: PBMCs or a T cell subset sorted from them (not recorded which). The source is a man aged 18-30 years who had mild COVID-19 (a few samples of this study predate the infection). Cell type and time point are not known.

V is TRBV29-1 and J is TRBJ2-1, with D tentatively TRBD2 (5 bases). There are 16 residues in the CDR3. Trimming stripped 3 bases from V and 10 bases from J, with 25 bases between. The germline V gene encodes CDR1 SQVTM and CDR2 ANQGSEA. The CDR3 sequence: CSVDKFRVYPTGEQFF. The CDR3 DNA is TGCAGCGTTGATAAGTTCCGGGTCTACCCCACGGGAGAGCAGTTCTTC.

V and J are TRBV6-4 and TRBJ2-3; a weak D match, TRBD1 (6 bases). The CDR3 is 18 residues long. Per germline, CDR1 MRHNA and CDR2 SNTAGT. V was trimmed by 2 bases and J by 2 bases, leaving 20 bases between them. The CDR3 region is CASSDRPQGGLNTDTQYF. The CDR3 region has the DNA TGTGCCAGCAGTGACCGACCACAGGGCGGGTTGAACACAGATACGCAGTATTTT.

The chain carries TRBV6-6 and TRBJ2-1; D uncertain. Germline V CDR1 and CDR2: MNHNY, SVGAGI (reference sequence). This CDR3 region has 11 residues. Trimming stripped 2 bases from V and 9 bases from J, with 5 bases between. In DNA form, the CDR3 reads TGTGCCAGCAGTTACATCGGTGAGCAGTTCTTC. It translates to CASSYIGEQFF.

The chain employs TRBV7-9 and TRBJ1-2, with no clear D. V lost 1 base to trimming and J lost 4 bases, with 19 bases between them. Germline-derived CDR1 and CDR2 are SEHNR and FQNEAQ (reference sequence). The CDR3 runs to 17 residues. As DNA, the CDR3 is TGTGCCAGCAGCTTAGAAGACGTCGCGGCTACGGGCTATGGCTACACCTTC. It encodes CASSLEDVAATGYGYTF.

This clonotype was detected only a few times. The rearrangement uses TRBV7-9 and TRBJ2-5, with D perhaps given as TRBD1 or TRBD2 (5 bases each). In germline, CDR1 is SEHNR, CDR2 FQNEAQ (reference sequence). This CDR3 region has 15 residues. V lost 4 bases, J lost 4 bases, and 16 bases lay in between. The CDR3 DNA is TGTGCCAGCAGCTACCGGGACCGACCGCTAGAGACCCAGTACTTC. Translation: CASSYRDRPLETQYF.

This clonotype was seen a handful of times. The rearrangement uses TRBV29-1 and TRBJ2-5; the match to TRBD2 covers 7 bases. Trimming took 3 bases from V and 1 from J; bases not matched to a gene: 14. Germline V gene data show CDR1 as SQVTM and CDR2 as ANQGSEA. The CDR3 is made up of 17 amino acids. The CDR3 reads CSVEGESDGGTQETQYF. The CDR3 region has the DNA TGCAGCGTTGAGGGGGAATCTGACGGGGGGACCCAAGAGACCCAGTACTTC.

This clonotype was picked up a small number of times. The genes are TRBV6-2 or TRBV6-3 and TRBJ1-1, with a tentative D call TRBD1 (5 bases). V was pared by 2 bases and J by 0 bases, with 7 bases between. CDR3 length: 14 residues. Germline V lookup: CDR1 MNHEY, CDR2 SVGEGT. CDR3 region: CASSYPGMNTEAFF. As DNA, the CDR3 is TGTGCCAGCAGTTACCCAGGGATGAACACTGAAGCTTTCTTT.

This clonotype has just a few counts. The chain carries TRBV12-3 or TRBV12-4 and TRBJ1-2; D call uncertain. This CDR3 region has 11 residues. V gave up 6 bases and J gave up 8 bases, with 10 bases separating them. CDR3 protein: CASRTPGGYTF. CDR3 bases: TGTGCCAGCAGGACCCCGGGGGGCTACACCTTC.

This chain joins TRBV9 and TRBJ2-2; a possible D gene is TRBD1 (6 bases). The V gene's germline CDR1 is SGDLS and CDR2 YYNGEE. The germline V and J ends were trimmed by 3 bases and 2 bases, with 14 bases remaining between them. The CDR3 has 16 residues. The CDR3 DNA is TGTGCCAGCAGCGCAGCCGGGACATCAAACACCGGGGAGCTGTTTTTT. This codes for CASSAAGTSNTGELFF.

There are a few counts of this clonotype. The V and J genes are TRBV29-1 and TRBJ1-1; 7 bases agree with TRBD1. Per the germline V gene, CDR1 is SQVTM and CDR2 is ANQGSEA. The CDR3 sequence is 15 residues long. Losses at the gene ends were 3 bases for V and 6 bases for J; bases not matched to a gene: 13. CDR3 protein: CSVDIQGPRGPEAFF. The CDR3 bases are TGCAGCGTTGATATTCAGGGGCCGAGGGGGCCTGAAGCTTTCTTT.

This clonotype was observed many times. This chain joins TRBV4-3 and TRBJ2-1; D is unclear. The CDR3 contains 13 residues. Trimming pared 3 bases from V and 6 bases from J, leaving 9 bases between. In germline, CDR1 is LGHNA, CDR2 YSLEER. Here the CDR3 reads CASSHAQSNEQFF. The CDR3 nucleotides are TGCGCCAGCAGCCACGCCCAGAGCAATGAGCAGTTCTTC.

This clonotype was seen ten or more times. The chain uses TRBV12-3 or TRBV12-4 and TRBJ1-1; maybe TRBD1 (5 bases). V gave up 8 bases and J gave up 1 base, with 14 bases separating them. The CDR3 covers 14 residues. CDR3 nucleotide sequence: TGTGCCAGCGGGACGAGTGGGACGAACACTGAAGCTTTCTTT. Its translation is CASGTSGTNTEAFF.

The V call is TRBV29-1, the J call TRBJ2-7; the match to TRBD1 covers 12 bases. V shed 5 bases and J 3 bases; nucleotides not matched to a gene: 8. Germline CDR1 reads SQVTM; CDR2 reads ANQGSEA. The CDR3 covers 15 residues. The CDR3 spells CSVLGGQGARYEQYF. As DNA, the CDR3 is TGCAGCGTTTTGGGGGGACAGGGGGCCCGCTACGAGCAGTACTTC.

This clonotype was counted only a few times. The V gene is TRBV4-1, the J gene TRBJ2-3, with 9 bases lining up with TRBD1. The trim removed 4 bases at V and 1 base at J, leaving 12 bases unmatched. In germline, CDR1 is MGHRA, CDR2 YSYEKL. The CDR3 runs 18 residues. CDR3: CASSRRTGDISGTDTQYF. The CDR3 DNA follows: TGCGCCAGCAGCCGTAGGACAGGGGACATCTCGGGCACAGATACGCAGTATTTT.

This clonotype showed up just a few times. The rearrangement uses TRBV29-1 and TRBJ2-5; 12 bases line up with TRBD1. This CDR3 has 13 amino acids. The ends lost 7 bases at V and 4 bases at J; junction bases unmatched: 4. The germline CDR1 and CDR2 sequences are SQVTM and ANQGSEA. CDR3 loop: CSARDRGRETQYF. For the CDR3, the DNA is TGCAGCGCTCGGGACAGGGGGCGAGAGACCCAGTACTTC.

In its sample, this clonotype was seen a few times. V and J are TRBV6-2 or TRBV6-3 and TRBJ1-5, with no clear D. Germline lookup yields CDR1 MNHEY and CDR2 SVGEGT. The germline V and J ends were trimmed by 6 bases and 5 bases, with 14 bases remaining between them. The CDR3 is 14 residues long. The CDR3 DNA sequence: TGTGCCAGCAGCTCCGCAGAGGGCTATCAGCCCCAGCATTTT. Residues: CASSSAEGYQPQHF.

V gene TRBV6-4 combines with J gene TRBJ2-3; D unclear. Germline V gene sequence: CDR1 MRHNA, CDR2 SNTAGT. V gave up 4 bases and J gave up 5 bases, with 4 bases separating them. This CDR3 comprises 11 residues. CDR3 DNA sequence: TGTGCCAGCAGTGCCGGAGATACGCAGTATTTT. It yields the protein CASSAGDTQYF.

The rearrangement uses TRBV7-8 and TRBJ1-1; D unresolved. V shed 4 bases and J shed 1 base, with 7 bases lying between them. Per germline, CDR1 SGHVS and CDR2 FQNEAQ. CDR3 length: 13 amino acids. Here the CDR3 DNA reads TGTGCCAGCAGCTCCCGGGGGAACACTGAAGCTTTCTTT. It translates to CASSSRGNTEAFF.

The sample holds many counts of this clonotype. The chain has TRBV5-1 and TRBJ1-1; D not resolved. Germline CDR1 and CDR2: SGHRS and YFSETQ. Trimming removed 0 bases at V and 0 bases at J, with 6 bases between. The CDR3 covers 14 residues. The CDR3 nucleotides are TGCGCCAGCAGCTTGGGTTCCATGAACACTGAAGCTTTCTTT. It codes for CASSLGSMNTEAFF.

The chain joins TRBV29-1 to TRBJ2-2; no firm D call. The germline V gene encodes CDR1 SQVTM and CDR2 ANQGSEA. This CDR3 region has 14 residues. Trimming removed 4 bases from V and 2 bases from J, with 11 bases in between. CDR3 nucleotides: TGCAGCGTTGGCCGGGCAGATAACACCGGGGAGCTGTTTTTT. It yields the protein CSVGRADNTGELFF.

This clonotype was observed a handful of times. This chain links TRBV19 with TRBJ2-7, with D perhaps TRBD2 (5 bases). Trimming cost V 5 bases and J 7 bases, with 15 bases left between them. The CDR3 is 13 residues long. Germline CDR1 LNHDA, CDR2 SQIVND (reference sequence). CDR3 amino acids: CASSGSRPGEQYF. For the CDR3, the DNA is TGTGCCAGTAGTGGATCCCGGCCGGGGGAGCAGTACTTC.

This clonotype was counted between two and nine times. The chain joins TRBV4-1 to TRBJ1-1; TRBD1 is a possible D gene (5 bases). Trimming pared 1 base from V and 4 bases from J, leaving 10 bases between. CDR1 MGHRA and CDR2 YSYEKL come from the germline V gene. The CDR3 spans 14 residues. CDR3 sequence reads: CASSQVGASTEAFF. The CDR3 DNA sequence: TGCGCCAGCAGCCAAGTAGGGGCAAGCACTGAAGCTTTCTTT.

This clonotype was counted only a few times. CDR3 in amino acids: CASSAPPGANVLTF. The DNA of the CDR3 is TGTGCCAGCAGCGCCCCCCCGGGGGCCAACGTCCTGACTTTC. The chain has TRBV9 and TRBJ2-6, with no clear D. V was shortened by 3 bases and J by 4 bases, with 8 bases between the two germline ends. CDR1 is SGDLS, CDR2 YYNGEE, per germline. CDR3 length: 14 amino acids.

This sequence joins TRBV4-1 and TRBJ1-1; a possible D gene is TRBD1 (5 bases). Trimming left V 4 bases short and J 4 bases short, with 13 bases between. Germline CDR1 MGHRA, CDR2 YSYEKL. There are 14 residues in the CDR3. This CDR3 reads CASSLGDRVTEAFF. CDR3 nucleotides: TGCGCCAGCAGCCTAGGGGATAGGGTCACTGAAGCTTTCTTT.

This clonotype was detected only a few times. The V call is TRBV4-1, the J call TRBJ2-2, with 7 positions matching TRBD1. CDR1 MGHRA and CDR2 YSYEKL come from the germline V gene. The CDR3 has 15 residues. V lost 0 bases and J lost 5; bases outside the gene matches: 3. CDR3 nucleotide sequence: TGCGCCAGCAGCCAAGAGGGGACAGAGACCGGGGAGCTGTTTTTT. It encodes CASSQEGTETGELFF.

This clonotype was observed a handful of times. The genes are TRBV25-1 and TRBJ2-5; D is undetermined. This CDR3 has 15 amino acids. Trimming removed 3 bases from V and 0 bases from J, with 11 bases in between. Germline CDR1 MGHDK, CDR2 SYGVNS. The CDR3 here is CASSDGMDDQETQYF. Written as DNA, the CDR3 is TGTGCCAGCAGTGACGGCATGGACGACCAAGAGACCCAGTACTTC.

Written as DNA, the CDR3 is TGCGCCAGCGCGAATATCGCAGGACGGAGCAATGAAAAACTGTTTTTT. Its translation is CASANIAGRSNEKLFF. This chain connects TRBV4-3 to TRBJ1-4; D unclear. The germline V gene has CDR1 LGHNA and CDR2 YSLEER. Deletions cut 8 bases from V and 5 bases from J, with 21 bases between. The CDR3 runs 16 residues.

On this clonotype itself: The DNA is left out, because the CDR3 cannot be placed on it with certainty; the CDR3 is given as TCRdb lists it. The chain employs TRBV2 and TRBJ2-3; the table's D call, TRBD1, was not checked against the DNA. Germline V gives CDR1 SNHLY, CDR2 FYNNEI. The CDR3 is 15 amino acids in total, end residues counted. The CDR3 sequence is CASILGQASTDTQYF.

The CDR3 spells CASSFSGTGGDEQYV. CDR3 sequence (DNA): TGTGCCAGCAGCTTCTCCGGGACAGGGGGCGACGAGCAGTACGTC. The chain is built from TRBV13 and TRBJ2-7, with 12 bases matching TRBD1. The CDR3 runs to 15 residues. V trimming: 3 bases; J trimming: 5 bases; junction bases outside the gene matches: 5. Germline V gene data show CDR1 as PRHDT and CDR2 as FYEKMQ (reference sequence).

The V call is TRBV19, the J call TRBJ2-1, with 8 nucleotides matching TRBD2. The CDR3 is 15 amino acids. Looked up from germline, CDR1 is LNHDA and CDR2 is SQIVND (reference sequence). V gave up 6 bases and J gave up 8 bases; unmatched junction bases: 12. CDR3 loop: CASSPTRGGFYEQFF. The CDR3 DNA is TGTGCCAGTAGCCCAACGCGCGGGGGGTTTTATGAGCAGTTCTTC.

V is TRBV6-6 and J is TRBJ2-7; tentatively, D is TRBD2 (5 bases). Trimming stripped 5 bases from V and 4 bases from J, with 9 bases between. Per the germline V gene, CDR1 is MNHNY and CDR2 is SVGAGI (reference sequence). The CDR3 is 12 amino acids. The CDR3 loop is CASSKGVYEQYV. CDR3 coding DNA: TGTGCCAGCAGTAAGGGAGTTTACGAGCAGTACGTC.

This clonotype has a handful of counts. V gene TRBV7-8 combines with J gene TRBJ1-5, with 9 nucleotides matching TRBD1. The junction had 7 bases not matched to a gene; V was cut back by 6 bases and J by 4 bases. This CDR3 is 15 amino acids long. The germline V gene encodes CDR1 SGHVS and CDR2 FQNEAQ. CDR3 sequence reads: CASRHETGGNQPQHF. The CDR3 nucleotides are TGTGCCAGCAGGCATGAGACAGGGGGAAATCAGCCCCAGCATTTT.